The T cell receptor (beta chain) under discussion was sequenced for a study of chemoradiotherapy in HPV16-positive cancers (dated by TCRdb to between 2021 and 2023). Some background on the complete study: Functional T-cell assays on cells from two HPV16-positive patients defined candidate HPV-specific T-cell clones and common TCR motifs. The study asked whether T-cell immunity against the HPV oncoproteins E6 and E7 changes during chemoradiotherapy and whether it affects survival. Next, the candidate HPV-specific TCRs and motifs were followed in TCR repertoires from under 95 patients with HPV-related cancers.

Repertoires were sampled repeatedly over the course of chemoradiotherapy, so clonal expansion could be followed in the tumor microenvironment. Concerning this clone: It has no known antigen specificity. Per-base qualities were not stored, and no clone one base away is much larger.

The library was obtained by the immunoSEQ multiplex PCR assay. Held by TCRdb, this immuneACCESS table contains in-frame sequences only and omits some clones. Under half of the omission traces to an unresolved V gene where checked; the cause of the rest is unknown. Within this sample are around 700 clones, with around 92% of them counted one time only. 8.2% of the sample lies in the top ten. Here is what the overall study found, with its caveats: Only two HPV16-positive patients were used to derive the functional definition of HPV-specific T cells, and the survival association was reported for HPV16-positive patients. In HPV16-positive patients, expansion of HPV-responsive T cells during chemoradiotherapy was associated with improved recurrence-free survival. Expansion of candidate HPV-specific clones and E7-related TCR motifs was observed in the tumor microenvironment during treatment, whereas no such expansion was observed for non-HPV-specific T cells.

The germline V and J ends show losses of 2 bases and 10 bases respectively, and no gene match explains 17 bases of the junction. In the germline V gene, CDR1 corresponds to MNHNS and CDR2 to SASEGT. The CDR3 holds 17 amino acids from the cysteine to the phenylalanine. Only CDR3 DNA is held: 51 bases, read in frame from base 1. The sequence was collected from a human donor with HPV-associated anogenital cancer. The sequence is built from TRBV6-1 and TRBJ2-5; TRBD2 matches 9 bases in the middle. The source material was tumor tissue, sampled from a patient who underwent chemoradiotherapy. Read as DNA, the sequence is TGTGCCAGCAGTGAATCTCCTAGCGGGATAACCGTTGTGAGCCAGTACTTC. Its product reads: CASSESPSGITVVSQYF.